These 25 T cell receptor beta chains came from one sample sequenced in a study of cytomegalovirus exposure and HLA in healthy donors. 60 Vbeta and 13 Jbeta primers were used in PCR. The assay was immunoSEQ multiplex PCR, and TCRdb's table has in-frame clones only and misses some. The table includes more than 150,000 clones, more than 60% detected once. Sequencing used PBMCs. The receptor set was obtained from a woman aged 40-49 years in good health and CMV-seropositive.

The genes are TRBV5-1 and TRBJ1-5; no clear D gene. Trimming removed 5 bases at V and 4 bases at J, with 13 bases between. Per the germline V gene, CDR1 is SGHRS and CDR2 is YFSETQ. The CDR3 contains 14 residues. CDR3 coding DNA: TGCGCCAGCAGTTCTGGACGGGAAAATCAGCCCCAGCATTTT. The encoded protein is CASSSGRENQPQHF.

The CDR3 loop is CASSPPGLAGNTQYF. The CDR3 nucleotides are TGTGCCAGCTCACCACCCGGGCTAGCGGGAAATACGCAGTATTTT. V and J are TRBV18 and TRBJ2-3; 9 nucleotides agree with TRBD2. The germline gives CDR1 KGHSH, CDR2 LQKENI. J gave up 7 bases and V 0 bases, and 5 bases lay outside the gene matches. CDR3 length equals 15 residues.

V usage is TRBV7-2 and J usage is TRBJ1-1, with a possible D match to TRBD1 (6 bases). Trimming stripped 7 bases from V and 0 bases from J, with 9 bases between. The V gene's germline CDR1 is SGHTA and CDR2 FQGNSA. This CDR3 is built from 13 residues. This chain's CDR3 is CASTGQLNTEAFF. The CDR3 nucleotides are TGTGCCAGCACCGGACAGCTGAACACTGAAGCTTTCTTT.

The chain combines TRBV15 with TRBJ2-2; tentatively, D is TRBD2 (6 bases). Germline V CDR1 and CDR2: LNHNV, YYDKDF (reference sequence). CDR3 length equals 16 residues. Trimming stripped 0 bases from V and 4 bases from J, with 12 bases between. In DNA form, the CDR3 reads TGTGCCACCAGCAGAGAACGGGCGGGATCCACCGGGGAGCTGTTTTTT. Translation gives CATSRERAGSTGELFF.

The gene calls are TRBV27 and TRBJ1-2, with 7 bases matching TRBD1. Looked up from germline, CDR1 is MNHEY and CDR2 is SMNVEV (reference sequence). Trimming took 4 bases from V and 7 from J; bases not matched to a gene: 3. The length of the CDR3 is 12 residues. This CDR3 is CASSSTGCGYTF. As DNA, the CDR3 is TGTGCCAGCAGTTCGACAGGGTGTGGCTACACCTTC.

V gene TRBV2 combines with J gene TRBJ1-1; D might be TRBD1 (5 bases). V dropped 4 bases and J dropped 5 bases, with 11 bases sitting between them. CDR3 length: 13 amino acids. The germline CDR1 and CDR2 sequences are SNHLY and FYNNEI. CDR3 coding DNA: TGTGCCAGCAGTGGGCAGGGAGGAACTGAAGCTTTCTTT. Its translation is CASSGQGGTEAFF.

The chain joins TRBV5-1 to TRBJ2-1, with 14 bases matching TRBD2. CDR3 size: 19 residues. V lost 1 base to trimming and J lost 6 bases; unmatched junction nucleotides: 12. Germline assignment: CDR1 SGHRS and CDR2 YFSETQ. CDR3 in amino acids: CASSLSTGTSGSLINEQFF. CDR3 bases: TGCGCCAGCAGCTTGTCAACCGGGACTAGCGGGAGTTTAATCAATGAGCAGTTCTTC.

The genes are TRBV29-1 and TRBJ2-1, with a tentative D call TRBD2 (6 bases). The CDR3 extends over 16 amino acids. Germline CDR1 SQVTM, CDR2 ANQGSEA. The V and J ends lost 4 bases and 0 bases respectively, with 16 bases between them. CDR3: CSVGPDRRDSYNEQFF. In DNA form, the CDR3 reads TGCAGCGTTGGACCGGACCGGCGGGACTCCTACAATGAGCAGTTCTTC.

CDR3: CASRPGQTTSYEQYF. The CDR3 DNA follows: TGTGCCAGCAGACCGGGACAGACTACTTCCTACGAGCAGTACTTC. V and J are TRBV11-2 and TRBJ2-7; 7 bases fit TRBD1. Trimming cost V 6 bases and J 1 base; bases outside gene matches: 9. Germline CDR1 SGHAT, CDR2 FQNNGV. This CDR3 region has 15 residues.

V usage is TRBV18 and J usage is TRBJ2-1; D is ambiguous. CDR3 size: 11 residues. V lost 3 bases, J lost 6 bases, and 3 bases lay in between. The germline CDR1 and CDR2 sequences are KGHSH and LQKENI. The CDR3 protein is CASSPANEQFF. CDR3 bases: TGTGCCAGCTCACCGGCCAATGAGCAGTTCTTC.

The gene calls are TRBV11-1 and TRBJ2-3, with no clear D. V was clipped by 3 bases and J by 0 bases, with 7 bases between them. This CDR3 has 14 residues. Germline values: CDR1 SGHAT, CDR2 FQDESV (reference sequence). CDR3 coding DNA: TGTGCCAGCAGCTTCGCCTATAGCACAGATACGCAGTATTTT. It specifies CASSFAYSTDTQYF.

This clone was seen a handful of times. The chain joins TRBV19 to TRBJ1-2; 8 positions agree with TRBD1. After removal of 6 bases from V and 4 bases from J, the junction contained 4 bases not matched to a gene. Germline V lookup: CDR1 LNHDA, CDR2 SQIVND (reference sequence). The CDR3 contains 13 residues. CDR3 residues: CASRETGGYGYTF. CDR3 bases: TGTGCCAGTAGAGAAACAGGGGGCTATGGCTACACCTTC.

This clone was seen more than once but under ten times. V is TRBV6-5 and J is TRBJ2-3, with 8 bases identical to TRBD1. The CDR3 sequence is 14 residues long. The junction had 5 bases not matched to a gene; V was cut back by 6 bases and J by 3 bases. In germline, CDR1 is MNHEY, CDR2 SVGAGI. This CDR3 is CASSLQGVTDTQYF. In nucleotides, the CDR3 is TGTGCCAGCAGCCTACAGGGGGTGACAGATACGCAGTATTTT.

The rearrangement uses TRBV19 and TRBJ2-5; 7 bases are a match to TRBD1. The germline CDR1 and CDR2 sequences are LNHDA and SQIVND (reference sequence). V dropped 4 bases and J dropped 7; count of bases not matched to a gene: 18. The CDR3 runs 17 residues. CDR3 sequence: CASSKSRLTGQVGTQYF. The CDR3 DNA follows: TGTGCCAGTAGTAAGTCCCGTCTGACAGGGCAGGTAGGGACCCAGTACTTC. The full variable domain, in which reference TRBV19 and TRBJ2-5 provide the parts outside the CDR3, is DGGITQSPKYLFRKEGQNVTLSCEQNLNHDAMYWYRQDPGQGLRLIYYSQIVNDFQKGDIAEGYSVSREKKESFPLTVTSAQKNPTAFYLCASSKSRLTGQVGTQYFGPGTRLLVL.

The chain uses TRBV27 and TRBJ2-7; 8 positions match TRBD1. V lost 3 bases to trimming and J lost 3 bases; unmatched junction nucleotides: 4. CDR1 is MNHEY and CDR2 is SMNVEV in the germline V gene (reference sequence). This CDR3 is built from 14 residues. The CDR3 here is CASSLWTGSYEQYF. CDR3 nucleotides: TGTGCCAGCAGTTTGTGGACAGGGAGCTACGAGCAGTACTTC.

The chain uses TRBV15 and TRBJ2-7, with a weak D call TRBD1 (5 bases). The CDR3 sequence is 15 residues long. Germline-derived CDR1 and CDR2 are LNHNV and YYDKDF (reference sequence). Trimming took 0 bases from V and 6 from J, leaving 15 bases between them. The CDR3 nucleotides are TGTGCCACCAGCAGAGACGTAGGGGTATCGTCCGAGCAGTACTTC. Translation: CATSRDVGVSSEQYF.

The chain recombines TRBV19 with TRBJ1-4, with TRBD1 matching 9 bases. Germline values: CDR1 LNHDA, CDR2 SQIVND (reference sequence). J was trimmed by 6 bases and V by 1 base; bases with no gene match: 6. The CDR3 is 16 amino acids. The CDR3 sequence: CASSIVLRDRDEKLFF. In nucleotides, the CDR3 is TGTGCCAGTAGTATAGTACTCCGGGACAGGGATGAAAAACTGTTTTTT.

The genes are TRBV6-1 and TRBJ2-1; D ambiguous. This CDR3 is 11 amino acids long. V shed 4 bases and J shed 6 bases, with 4 bases lying between them. CDR1 and CDR2 from the germline V gene are MNHNS and SASEGT. The CDR3 bases are TGTGCCAGCAGTGCTTTCAATGAGCAGTTCTTC. Translating it yields CASSAFNEQFF.

The chain combines TRBV14 with TRBJ2-2; D is uncertain. The germline V gene encodes CDR1 SGHDN and CDR2 FVKESK. Trimming pared 2 bases from V and 6 bases from J, leaving 7 bases between. The CDR3 covers 13 residues. CDR3 sequence: CASSQTWPGELFF. CDR3 in DNA: TGTGCCAGCAGCCAAACGTGGCCCGGGGAGCTGTTTTTT. The variable domain in full, completed from reference TRBV14 and TRBJ2-2, reads EAGVTQFPSHSVIEKGQTVTLRCDPISGHDNLYWYRRVMGKEIKFLLHFVKESKQDESGMPNNRFLAERTGGTYSTLKVQPAELEDSGVYFCASSQTWPGELFFGEGSRLTVL.

The V gene is TRBV19, the J gene TRBJ1-4; 7 bases match TRBD1. J was trimmed by 0 bases and V by 6 bases; bases with no gene match: 4. This CDR3 has 15 amino acids. The germline gives CDR1 LNHDA, CDR2 SQIVND (reference sequence). CDR3 region: CASSGTASTNEKLFF. DNA for the CDR3: TGTGCCAGTAGCGGGACAGCCTCAACTAATGAAAAACTGTTTTTT.

The chain joins TRBV19 to TRBJ1-5; maybe TRBD1 (6 bases). The V gene's germline CDR1 is LNHDA and CDR2 SQIVND (reference sequence). The CDR3 is 14 residues long. The germline V and J ends were trimmed by 7 bases and 5 bases, with 15 bases remaining between them. The CDR3 DNA is TGTGCCAGTAACGATCAGGGGTGGTATCAGCCCCAGCATTTT. This codes for CASNDQGWYQPQHF. Full variable domain (rest looked up from reference TRBV19 and TRBJ1-5): DGGITQSPKYLFRKEGQNVTLSCEQNLNHDAMYWYRQDPGQGLRLIYYSQIVNDFQKGDIAEGYSVSREKKESFPLTVTSAQKNPTAFYLCASNDQGWYQPQHFGDGTRLSIL.

The chain employs TRBV19 and TRBJ1-6, with D tentatively TRBD1 (5 bases). This CDR3 is 13 amino acids long. V was pared by 9 bases and J by 7 bases, with 13 bases between. Germline assignment: CDR1 LNHDA and CDR2 SQIVND (reference sequence). The CDR3 DNA reads as TGTGCCAGCTCGGACACTCAGAATTCACCCCTCCACTTT. Protein: CASSDTQNSPLHF.

This chain uses TRBV7-9 with TRBJ2-5; 9 bases fit TRBD1. Judging by the DNA end, TRBJ2-7 fits better; the J call may be wrong. Germline V gene lookup returns CDR1 SEHNR and CDR2 FQNEAQ (reference sequence). The length of the CDR3 is 14 residues. Written as DNA, the CDR3 is TGTGCCAGCAGCTCCGGACAGGGGATCCACGAGCAGTACTTC. It translates to CASSSGQGIHEQYF.

The V gene is TRBV10-1, the J gene TRBJ1-1, with a possible D match to TRBD1 (6 bases). V was trimmed by 11 bases and J by 4 bases, leaving 17 bases between them. The CDR3 consists of 13 residues. CDR1 is WNHNN and CDR2 is SYGVQD in the germline V gene (reference sequence). Here the CDR3 DNA reads TGCGCCCCCCCCGACAGGATGCGCACTGAAGCTTTCTTT. As protein: CAPPDRMRTEAFF.

The chain joins TRBV28 to TRBJ1-2; D is ambiguous. Trimming removed 5 bases from V and 4 bases from J, with 11 bases in between. The germline V gene encodes CDR1 MDHEN and CDR2 SYDVKM. This CDR3 spans 13 amino acids. The CDR3 region has the DNA TGTGCCAGCAGTCGGGAGCAGGCCTATGGCTACACCTTC. This translates into CASSREQAYGYTF.